These T cell receptor beta chains were read from a single sample in a study of T-cell reconstitution after alpha-beta-depleted transplantation in children. Each CDR3 protein is one row after TCRdb ran MiXCR on the PCR reads. The table lists 200,000 to 250,000 distinct CDR3 sequences, under 13% of them singletons. Material: PBMCs, obtained before TCRalphabeta/CD19-depleted stem cell transplant. These receptors were taken from a child younger than two with acute myeloid leukemia, due to receive a stem cell transplant. The CDR3 runs from the conserved cysteine through the conserved F or W. The D gene is left open where the match is weak. The size field is filled for only some rows; it gives once, few, many or a size class.

D gene | J gene | V gene | clone size | CDR3 length | CDR3 protein | CDR3 DNA
- | TRBJ2-3 | TRBV19 | - | 14 | CASKLADSTDTQYF | TGTGCCAGTAAGCTAGCCGATTCCACAGATACGCAGTATTTT
- | TRBJ1-1 | TRBV7-9 | many | 14 | CASSLAYRNTEAFF | TGTGCCAGCAGCTTAGCCTACAGGAACACTGAAGCTTTCTTT
- | TRBJ1-2 | TRBV20-1 | many | 13 | CSARDRPGYGYTF | TGCAGTGCTAGAGATCGCCCAGGCTATGGCTACACCTTC
TRBD2 | TRBJ2-3 | TRBV20-1 | many | 14 | CSAPPAGRTDTQYF | TGCAGTGCTCCGCCAGCGGGGCGTACAGATACGCAGTATTTT
- | TRBJ2-7 | TRBV28 | many | 15 | CASSLSSALPYEQYF | TGTGCCAGCAGTTTAAGTTCGGCCTTACCCTACGAGCAGTACTTC
TRBD2 | TRBJ2-1 | TRBV29-1 | - | 13 | CSAVGLAEDEQFF | TGCAGCGCCGTCGGACTAGCGGAGGATGAGCAGTTCTTC
- | TRBJ1-2 | TRBV11-2 | many | 14 | CASSSKPGGYGYTF | TGTGCCAGCAGCTCCAAGCCGGGTGGCTATGGCTACACCTTC
- | TRBJ2-1 | TRBV29-1 | many | 14 | CSVRLGLLYNEQFF | TGCAGCGTCCGGCTAGGACTACTCTACAATGAGCAGTTCTTC
TRBD2 | TRBJ2-2 | TRBV6-1 | many | 14 | CASSLSGGSGELFF | TGTGCCAGCAGCCTCTCAGGCGGGAGCGGGGAGCTGTTTTTT
TRBD1 | TRBJ2-1 | TRBV5-1 | - | 15 | CASSFGTGVYNEQFF | TGCGCCAGCAGCTTTGGGACAGGGGTCTACAATGAGCAGTTCTTC
- | TRBJ1-1 | TRBV7-9 | many | 12 | CASSQQHPEAFF | TGTGCCAGCAGCCAACAACATCCCGAAGCTTTCTTT
TRBD2 | TRBJ2-4 | TRBV6-2/TRBV6-3 | - | 16 | CASSYSGGSAKNIQYF | TGTGCCAGCAGTTACTCCGGGGGGAGCGCCAAAAACATTCAGTACTTC
- | TRBJ2-6 | TRBV5-6 | many | 17 | CASSLFPLGSGANVLTF | TGTGCCAGCAGCTTGTTCCCCCTCGGGAGCGGGGCCAACGTCCTGACTTTC
- | TRBJ2-3 | TRBV3-1 | many | 14 | CASSQGNQRAAQYF | TGTGCCAGCAGCCAAGGAAACCAGCGGGCCGCGCAGTATTTT
TRBD1 | TRBJ1-2 | TRBV4-1 | many | 14 | CASSQAGGNYGYTF | TGCGCCAGCAGCCAAGCAGGGGGCAACTATGGCTACACCTTC